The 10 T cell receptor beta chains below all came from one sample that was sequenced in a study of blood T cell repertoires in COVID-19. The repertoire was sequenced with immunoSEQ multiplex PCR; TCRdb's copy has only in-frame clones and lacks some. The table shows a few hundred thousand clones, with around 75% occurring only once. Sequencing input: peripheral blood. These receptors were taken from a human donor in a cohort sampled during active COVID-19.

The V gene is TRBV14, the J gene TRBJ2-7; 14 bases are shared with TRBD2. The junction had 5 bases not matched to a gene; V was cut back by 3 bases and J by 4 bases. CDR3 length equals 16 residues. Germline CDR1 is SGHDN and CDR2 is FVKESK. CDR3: CASSHVTSGREYEQYF. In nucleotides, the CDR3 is TGTGCCAGCAGCCACGTGACTAGCGGGAGGGAGTACGAGCAGTACTTC.

The CDR3 reads CAIRLGQGITYEQYF. The CDR3 nucleotides are TGTGCCATCAGGCTGGGACAGGGGATTACCTACGAGCAGTACTTC. The V gene is TRBV10-3, the J gene TRBJ2-7, with 10 nucleotides matching TRBD1. CDR1 ENHRY and CDR2 SYGVKD come from the germline V gene. The CDR3 runs to 15 residues. J gave up 2 bases and V 6 bases, and 7 bases lay outside the gene matches.

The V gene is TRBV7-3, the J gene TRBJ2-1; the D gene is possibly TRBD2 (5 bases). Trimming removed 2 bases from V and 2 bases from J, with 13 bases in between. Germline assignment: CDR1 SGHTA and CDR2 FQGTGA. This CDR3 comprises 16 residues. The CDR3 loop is CASSLSPAATYNEQFF. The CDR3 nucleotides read TGTGCCAGCAGCTTATCCCCAGCGGCTACCTACAATGAGCAGTTCTTC.

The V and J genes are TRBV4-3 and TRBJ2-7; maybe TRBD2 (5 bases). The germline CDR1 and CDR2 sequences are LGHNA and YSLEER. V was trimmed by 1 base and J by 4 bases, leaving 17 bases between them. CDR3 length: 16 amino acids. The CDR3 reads CASSQGVGVALYEQYF. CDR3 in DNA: TGCGCCAGCAGCCAAGGAGTGGGAGTGGCGCTATACGAGCAGTACTTC.

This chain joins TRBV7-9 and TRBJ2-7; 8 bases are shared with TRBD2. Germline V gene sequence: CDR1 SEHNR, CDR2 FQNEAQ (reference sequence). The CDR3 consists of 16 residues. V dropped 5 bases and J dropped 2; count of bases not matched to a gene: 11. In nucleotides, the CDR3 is TGTGCCAGCAGCCCCGCGAAACTAGCGGTAACCTACGAGCAGTACTTC. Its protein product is CASSPAKLAVTYEQYF.

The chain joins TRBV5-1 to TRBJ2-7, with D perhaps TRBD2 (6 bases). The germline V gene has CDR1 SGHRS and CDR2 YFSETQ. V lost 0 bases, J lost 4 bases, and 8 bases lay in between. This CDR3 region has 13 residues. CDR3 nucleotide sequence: TGCGCCAGCAGCTTGGCGGAGGGTTACGAGCAGTACTTC. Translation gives CASSLAEGYEQYF.

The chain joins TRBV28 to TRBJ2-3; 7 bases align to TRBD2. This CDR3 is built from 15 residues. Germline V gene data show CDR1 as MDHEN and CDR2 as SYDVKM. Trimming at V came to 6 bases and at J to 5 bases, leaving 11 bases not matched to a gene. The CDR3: CASSRSAGERDTQYF. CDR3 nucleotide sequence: TGTGCCAGCAGCCGTTCCGCGGGAGAAAGAGATACGCAGTATTTT.

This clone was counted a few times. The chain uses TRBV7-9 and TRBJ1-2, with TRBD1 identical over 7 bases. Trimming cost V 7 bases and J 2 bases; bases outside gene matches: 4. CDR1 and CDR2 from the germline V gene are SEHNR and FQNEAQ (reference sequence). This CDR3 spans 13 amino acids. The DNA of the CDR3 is TGTGCCAGCACCGAGACAGGGAACTATGGCTACACCTTC. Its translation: CASTETGNYGYTF.

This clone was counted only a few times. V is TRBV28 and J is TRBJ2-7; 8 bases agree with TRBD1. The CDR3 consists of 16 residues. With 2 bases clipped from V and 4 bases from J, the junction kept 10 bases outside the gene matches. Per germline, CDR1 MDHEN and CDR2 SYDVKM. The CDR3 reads CASSLRVRTGIYEQYF. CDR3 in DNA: TGTGCCAGCAGTTTAAGGGTCCGGACAGGGATATACGAGCAGTACTTC.

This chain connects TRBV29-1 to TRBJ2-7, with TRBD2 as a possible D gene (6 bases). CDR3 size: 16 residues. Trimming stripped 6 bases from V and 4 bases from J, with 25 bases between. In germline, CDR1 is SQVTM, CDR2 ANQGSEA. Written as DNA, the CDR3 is TGCAGCGTCCTATCGATAGCGGAGAGTGGATTTTACGAGCAGTACTTC. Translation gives CSVLSIAESGFYEQYF.